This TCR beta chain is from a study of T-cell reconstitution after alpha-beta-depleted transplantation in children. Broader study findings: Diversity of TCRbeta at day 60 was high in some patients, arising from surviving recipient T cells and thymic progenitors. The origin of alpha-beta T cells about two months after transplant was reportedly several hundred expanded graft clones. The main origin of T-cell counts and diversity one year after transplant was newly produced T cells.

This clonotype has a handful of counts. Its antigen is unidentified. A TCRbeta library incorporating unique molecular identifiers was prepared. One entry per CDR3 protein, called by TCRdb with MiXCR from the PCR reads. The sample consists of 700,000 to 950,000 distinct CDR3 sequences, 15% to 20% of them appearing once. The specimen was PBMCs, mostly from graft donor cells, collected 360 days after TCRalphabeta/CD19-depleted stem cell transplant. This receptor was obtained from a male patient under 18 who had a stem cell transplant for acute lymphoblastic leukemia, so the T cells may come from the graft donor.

The CDR3 is CASSGTSQGGSYNEQFF. For the CDR3, the DNA is TGCGCCAGCAGCGGGACCAGCCAGGGCGGCTCCTACAATGAGCAGTTCTTC. The chain uses TRBV5-1 and TRBJ2-1; D possibly uses TRBD1 or TRBD2 (5 bases each). CDR3 length equals 17 residues. Trimming took off 4 bases at V and 0 bases at J, with 17 bases between the two ends. Germline loops: CDR1 SGHRS, CDR2 YFSETQ.